The 24 T cell receptor beta chains below were found in one sample sequenced in a study of control samples from healthy donors and cancer patients. Profiling relied on immunoSEQ multiplex PCR, and the TCRdb table lists in-frame clones only, not all of them. The data show some 150,000 clones, over 90% seen once. The sequenced material came from blood. The source is a man aged 50-59 years in good health.

J is TRBJ1-4 and V is TRBV7-9, with 11 bases fitting TRBD1. The CDR3 sequence is 15 residues long. V was pared by 4 bases and J by 8 bases, with 6 bases of the junction left unmatched. The V gene's germline CDR1 is SEHNR and CDR2 FQNEAQ (reference sequence). The CDR3 reads CASSYPGTGGEKLFF. CDR3 DNA: TGTGCCAGCAGCTACCCCGGGACAGGGGGAGAAAAACTGTTTTTT.

This sequence joins TRBV24-1 and TRBJ2-3; TRBD2 aligns across 8 bases. The CDR3 length is 13 residues. Trimming cost V 10 bases and J 2 bases; bases outside gene matches: 4. Germline V gives CDR1 KGHDR, CDR2 SFDVKD. Written as DNA, the CDR3 is TGTGCCACTTATAGCGGGGACACAGATACGCAGTATTTT. Residues: CATYSGDTDTQYF.

The gene calls are TRBV4-1 and TRBJ1-2; TRBD1 aligns across 8 bases. The V and J ends lost 6 bases and 5 bases, in that order; junction bases with no gene match: 2. Per germline, CDR1 MGHRA and CDR2 YSYEKL. The CDR3 is 12 amino acids. CDR3 sequence (DNA): TGCGCCAGCAGTCGGGACAGGTATGGCTACACCTTC. Translation: CASSRDRYGYTF.

The chain employs TRBV9 and TRBJ1-3, with 10 bases matching TRBD1. Losses at the gene ends were 4 bases for V and 4 bases for J; bases not matched to a gene: 17. Germline CDR1 is SGDLS and CDR2 is YYNGEE. This CDR3 contains 19 residues. CDR3 sequence: CASSHTTLMGQGRGNTIYF. CDR3 DNA: TGTGCCAGCAGCCATACGACCCTCATGGGACAGGGGAGGGGAAACACCATATATTTT.

This clone appeared a single time. CDR3 nucleotide sequence: TGTGCCAGCAGCAGCCGACAGCAAAGCTCCTATAATTCACCCCTCCACTTT. Translation: CASSSRQQSSYNSPLHF. This sequence joins TRBV7-8 and TRBJ1-6; perhaps TRBD1 as D (5 bases). V gave up 5 bases and J gave up 0 bases, with 14 bases separating them. The CDR3 is made up of 17 amino acids. Germline V gene lookup returns CDR1 SGHVS and CDR2 FQNEAQ.

This clone was observed once. This chain links TRBV11-2 with TRBJ2-3, with D possibly TRBD2 on 6 matching bases. Trimming stripped 3 bases from V and 3 bases from J, with 13 bases between. Germline CDR1 is SGHAT and CDR2 is FQNNGV. The CDR3 has 15 amino acids. The CDR3 loop reads CASSFSGARTDTQYF. The CDR3 DNA follows: TGTGCCAGCAGCTTTAGCGGAGCTCGGACAGATACGCAGTATTTT.

This clone was observed a single time. The J gene is TRBJ2-6, the V gene TRBV24-1; 14 bases align to TRBD2. Trimming removed 2 bases from V and 1 base from J; junction bases left unmatched: 6. Germline values: CDR1 KGHDR, CDR2 SFDVKD. The CDR3 is 20 amino acids. CDR3 amino acids: CATSDSGTSGSISGANVLTF. The CDR3 DNA sequence: TGTGCCACCAGTGATTCCGGGACTAGCGGGAGTATTTCTGGGGCCAACGTCCTGACTTTC.

The V call is TRBV10-2, the J call TRBJ2-7; the D gene is possibly TRBD2 (5 bases). The V and J ends lost 6 bases and 5 bases respectively, with 11 bases between them. This CDR3 spans 12 amino acids. In germline, CDR1 is WSHSY, CDR2 SAAADI. CDR3 protein: CASREDIDEQYF. The CDR3 nucleotides read TGCGCCAGCAGGGAGGATATCGACGAGCAGTACTTC.

CDR3 protein: CASSLGPRQSNEKLFF. The CDR3 DNA reads as TGTGCCAGCAGCTTAGGTCCAAGACAGAGTAATGAAAAACTGTTTTTT. This rearrangement joins TRBV7-8 to TRBJ1-4; maybe TRBD1 (5 bases). V was shortened by 1 base and J by 4 bases, with 13 bases between the two germline ends. This CDR3 has 16 residues. Germline V lookup: CDR1 SGHVS, CDR2 FQNEAQ.

In DNA, the CDR3 is TGTGCCAGCAGCCAAGAATGGTCTGTTAGCTCCTACGAGCAGTACTTC. It yields the protein CASSQEWSVSSYEQYF. V usage is TRBV4-2 and J usage is TRBJ2-7; D is ambiguous. The CDR3 runs 16 residues. The germline V gene encodes CDR1 LGHNA and CDR2 YNFKEQ. With 0 bases removed from V and 0 bases from J, the gap between germline ends came to 12 bases.

The chain joins TRBV27 to TRBJ1-6; 11 nucleotides line up with TRBD1. J gave up 6 bases and V 4 bases, and 8 bases lay outside the gene matches. Germline lookup yields CDR1 MNHEY and CDR2 SMNVEV (reference sequence). The CDR3 has 17 residues. The CDR3 DNA sequence: TGTGCCAGCAGTTCCCGACGCGGACAGGGGGCTAATTCACCCCTCCACTTT. Translation gives CASSSRRGQGANSPLHF.

V usage is TRBV28 and J usage is TRBJ2-7, with TRBD1 matching over 7 bases. The length of the CDR3 is 14 residues. The V segment lost 6 bases and the J segment 3 bases; nucleotides outside the gene matches: 8. Germline V gene data show CDR1 as MDHEN and CDR2 as SYDVKM. The CDR3 coding sequence is TGTGCCAGCAGCTCCCCTGACAGGGACTACGAGCAGTACTTC. It is translated as CASSSPDRDYEQYF.

J is TRBJ1-4 and V is TRBV5-4, with TRBD1 matching 7 bases. V was clipped by 3 bases and J by 3 bases; unmatched bases: 5. The CDR3 has 15 amino acids. Germline assignment: CDR1 SGHNT and CDR2 YYREEE (reference sequence). The CDR3 spells CASSSTGESNEKLFF. The CDR3, as DNA: TGTGCCAGCAGCTCCACAGGGGAGTCTAATGAAAAACTGTTTTTT. The full variable domain, rest sourced from reference TRBV5-4 and TRBJ1-4, is ETGVTQSPTHLIKTRGQQVTLRCSSQSGHNTVSWYQQALGQGPQFIFQYYREEENGRGNFPPRFSGLQFPNYSSELNVNALELDDSALYLCASSSTGESNEKLFFGSGTQLSVL.

The CDR3 loop is CAWRRVTFTDTQYF. As DNA, the CDR3 is TGTGCCTGGAGGAGGGTCACTTTCACAGATACGCAGTATTTT. J is TRBJ2-3 and V is TRBV30; possibly TRBD2 for D (5 bases). The germline CDR1 and CDR2 sequences are GTSNPN and SVGIG (reference sequence). The CDR3 totals 14 residues. V lost 3 bases and J lost 2, with 12 bases in between.

The chain employs TRBV5-6 and TRBJ2-5; 8 bases line up with TRBD2. J was trimmed by 5 bases and V by 1 base; bases with no gene match: 7. This CDR3 contains 15 residues. Germline CDR1 and CDR2: SGHDT and YYEEEE. CDR3 sequence: CASSLIAGGQETQYF. In nucleotides, the CDR3 is TGTGCCAGCAGCTTGATCGCGGGAGGTCAGGAGACCCAGTACTTC.

There are a few counts of this clone. This chain links TRBV4-1 with TRBJ2-2; 8 bases agree with TRBD2. The germline CDR1 and CDR2 sequences are MGHRA and YSYEKL. V trimming: 5 bases; J trimming: 4 bases; junction bases outside the gene matches: 3. This CDR3 contains 14 residues. In DNA form, the CDR3 reads TGCGCCAGCAGCTCGGGGGGGGTCACCGGGGAGCTGTTTTTT. Translated, it gives CASSSGGVTGELFF.

This sequence joins TRBV6-2 or TRBV6-3 and TRBJ2-3; 7 bases align to TRBD1. CDR3 length: 14 amino acids. J was trimmed by 3 bases and V by 2 bases; bases with no gene match: 2. Germline assignment: CDR1 MNHEY and CDR2 SVGEGT. CDR3 DNA sequence: TGTGCCAGCAGTTACAGGGGGCGTACAGATACGCAGTATTTT. It encodes CASSYRGRTDTQYF.

This clone was observed a single time. One end of the junction does not line up with germline, which may come from a read error. The chain uses TRBV15 and TRBJ1-1; D is uncertain. The germline V gene encodes CDR1 LNHNV and CDR2 YYDKDF (reference sequence). This CDR3 contains 13 residues. The CDR3 DNA sequence: TGTGCCACCAGCCGAGAAGGGAACACTGAAGCTTTCTTT. Translating it yields CATSREGNTEAFF.

This sequence joins TRBV28 and TRBJ2-6; D possibly matches TRBD1 or TRBD2 (5 bases each). Trimming left V 6 bases short and J 4 bases short, with 13 bases between. CDR1 MDHEN and CDR2 SYDVKM come from the germline V gene. The CDR3 totals 15 residues. DNA of the CDR3: TGTGCCAGCAGCCCCCCGGGGCCCGGGGCCAACGTCCTGACTTTC. This codes for CASSPPGPGANVLTF.

This clone is a singleton in its sample. V gene TRBV28 combines with J gene TRBJ1-1; weak D call: TRBD1 (6 bases). CDR1 and CDR2 from the germline V gene are MDHEN and SYDVKM. V gave up 9 bases and J gave up 5 bases, with 22 bases separating them. The CDR3 is 15 residues long. The CDR3 DNA reads as TGTGCCAGTGATAGTCCCCAGGGGCGTTGGACTGAAGCTTTCTTT. Residues: CASDSPQGRWTEAFF.

The chain recombines TRBV18 with TRBJ2-2; no reliable D call. The V gene lost 1 base and the J gene lost 0 bases, with 6 bases spanning the gap. The CDR3 length is 15 residues. Germline assignment: CDR1 KGHSH and CDR2 LQKENI. The CDR3 here is CASSPRMANTGELFF. The CDR3 DNA reads as TGTGCCAGCTCACCACGAATGGCGAACACCGGGGAGCTGTTTTTT.

V gene TRBV28 combines with J gene TRBJ2-1, with 7 bases identical to TRBD2. Per germline, CDR1 MDHEN and CDR2 SYDVKM. Germline trimming cut 5 bases from V and 1 base from J; bases unmatched to any gene: 8. The CDR3 length is 16 residues. The chain's CDR3 is CASSLGGRQSYNEQFF. The DNA of the CDR3 is TGTGCCAGCAGTCTCGGGGGGAGGCAATCCTACAATGAGCAGTTCTTC.

The rearrangement uses TRBV28 and TRBJ2-5; perhaps TRBD2 as D (6 bases). V was cut by 7 bases and J by 3 bases, with 9 bases left in between. The CDR3 is 12 residues long. Germline V gives CDR1 MDHEN, CDR2 SYDVKM. In nucleotides, the CDR3 is TGTGCCAGCAATTGGGGGGAAGAGACCCAGTACTTC. It encodes CASNWGEETQYF.

This clone appeared a few times. The V call is TRBV27, the J call TRBJ1-1; D might be TRBD1 (5 bases). CDR3 length equals 16 residues. From germline, CDR1 is MNHEY and CDR2 SMNVEV (reference sequence). V was shortened by 2 bases and J by 4 bases, with 17 bases between the two germline ends. For the CDR3, the DNA is TGTGCCAGCAGTTTAAGGATCGGGGGTGGGGGCACTGAAGCTTTCTTT. This gives the protein CASSLRIGGGGTEAFF.